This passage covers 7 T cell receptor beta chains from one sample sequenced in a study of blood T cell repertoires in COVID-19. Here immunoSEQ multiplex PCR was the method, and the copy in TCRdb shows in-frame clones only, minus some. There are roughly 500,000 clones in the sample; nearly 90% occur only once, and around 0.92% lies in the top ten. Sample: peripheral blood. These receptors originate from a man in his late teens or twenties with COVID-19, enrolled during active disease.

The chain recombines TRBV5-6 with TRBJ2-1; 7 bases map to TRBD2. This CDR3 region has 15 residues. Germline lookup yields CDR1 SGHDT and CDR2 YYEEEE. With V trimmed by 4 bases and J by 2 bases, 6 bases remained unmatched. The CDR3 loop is CASSQLALTYNEQFF. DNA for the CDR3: TGTGCCAGCAGCCAACTAGCGCTTACCTACAATGAGCAGTTCTTC.

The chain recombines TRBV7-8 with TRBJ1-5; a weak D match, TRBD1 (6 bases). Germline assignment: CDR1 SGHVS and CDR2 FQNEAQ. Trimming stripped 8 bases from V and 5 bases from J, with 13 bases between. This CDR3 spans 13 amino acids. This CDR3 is CASARRGHQPQHF. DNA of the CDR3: TGTGCCAGCGCAAGGCGGGGGCATCAGCCCCAGCATTTT.

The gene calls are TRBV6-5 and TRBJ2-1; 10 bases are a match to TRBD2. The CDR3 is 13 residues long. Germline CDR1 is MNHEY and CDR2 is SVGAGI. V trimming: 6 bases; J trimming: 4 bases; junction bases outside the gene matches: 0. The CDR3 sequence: CASRTSGYNEQFF. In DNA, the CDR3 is TGTGCCAGCAGGACTAGCGGGTACAATGAGCAGTTCTTC.

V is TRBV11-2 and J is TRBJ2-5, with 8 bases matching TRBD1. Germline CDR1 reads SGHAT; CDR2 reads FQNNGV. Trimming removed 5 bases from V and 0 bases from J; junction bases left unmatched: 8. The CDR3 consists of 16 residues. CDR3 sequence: CASSPRLDRDQETQYF. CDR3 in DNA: TGTGCCAGCAGCCCCCGACTGGACAGGGACCAAGAGACCCAGTACTTC.

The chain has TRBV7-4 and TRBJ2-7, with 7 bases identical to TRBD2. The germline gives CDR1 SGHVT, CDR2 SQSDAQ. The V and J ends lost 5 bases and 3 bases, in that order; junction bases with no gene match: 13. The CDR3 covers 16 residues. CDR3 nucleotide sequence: TGTGCCAGCAGCCGTACGGCGGGAGACCTGAACTACGAGCAGTACTTC. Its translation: CASSRTAGDLNYEQYF.

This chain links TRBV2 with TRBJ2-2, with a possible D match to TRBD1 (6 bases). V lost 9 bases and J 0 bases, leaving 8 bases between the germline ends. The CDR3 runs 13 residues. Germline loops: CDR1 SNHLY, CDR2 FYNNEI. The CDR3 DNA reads TGTGCCAGAACAGGGACGAACACCGGGGAGCTGTTTTTT. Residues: CARTGTNTGELFF.

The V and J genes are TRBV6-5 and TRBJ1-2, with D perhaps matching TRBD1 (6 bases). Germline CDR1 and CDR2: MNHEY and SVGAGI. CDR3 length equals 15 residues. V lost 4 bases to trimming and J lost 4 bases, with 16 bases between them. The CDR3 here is CASSSSRGVSYGYTF. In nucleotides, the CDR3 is TGTGCCAGCAGTTCCTCCAGGGGAGTCAGCTATGGCTACACCTTC.